These 6 T cell receptor beta chains originate from one sample sequenced in a study of cytomegalovirus exposure and HLA in healthy donors. PCR primers comprised 60 Vbeta and 13 Jbeta primers. Clones were sequenced by immunoSEQ multiplex PCR, and TCRdb holds only the in-frame ones, with some missing. The table shows about 150,000 clones, with roughly 85% occurring only once. Material: PBMCs. Source of these receptors: a woman between 18 and 29 years old in good health and CMV-seronegative.

V is TRBV6-5 and J is TRBJ2-2; no clear D gene. Germline values: CDR1 MNHEY, CDR2 SVGAGI. The CDR3 is 12 amino acids. V gave up 0 bases and J gave up 7 bases, with 3 bases separating them. The CDR3 region is CASSYSVGELFF. In DNA form, the CDR3 reads TGTGCCAGCAGTTACTCCGTCGGGGAGCTGTTTTTT.

The gene calls are TRBV18 and TRBJ1-5; 7 positions match TRBD1. The CDR3 has 16 amino acids. CDR1 is KGHSH, CDR2 LQKENI, per germline. The V and J ends lost 1 base and 1 base, in that order; junction bases with no gene match: 4. CDR3 sequence (DNA): TGTGCCAGCTCACCACAGGTCAGGGGGAGCAATCAGCCCCAGCATTTT. Its protein product is CASSPQVRGSNQPQHF.

The chain joins TRBV7-2 to TRBJ1-2; weak D call: TRBD1 (5 bases). The germline V gene encodes CDR1 SGHTA and CDR2 FQGNSA. The CDR3 extends over 18 amino acids. The ends were cut back, 4 bases at V and 6 bases at J, with 27 bases in the middle. The CDR3 loop reads CASSSLALTDPRRNGYTF. The CDR3 DNA is TGTGCCAGCAGCTCCCTCGCCCTGACAGACCCTAGAAGGAATGGCTACACCTTC.

The V call is TRBV20-1, the J call TRBJ2-7, with D maybe TRBD2 (5 bases). This CDR3 spans 11 amino acids. Trimming pared 5 bases from V and 4 bases from J, leaving 9 bases between. The germline gives CDR1 DFQATT, CDR2 SNEGSKA (reference sequence). The CDR3 sequence: CSALREYEQYF. CDR3 DNA: TGCAGTGCTCTCCGGGAATACGAGCAGTACTTC.

The chain uses TRBV27 and TRBJ2-3; the D gene is possibly TRBD2 (6 bases). Germline CDR1 and CDR2: MNHEY and SMNVEV (reference sequence). The CDR3 is 15 amino acids. The V end was cut by 5 bases, the J end by 4 bases, with 16 bases between. Here the CDR3 reads CASSPIGGGADTQYF. The CDR3 DNA is TGTGCCAGCAGTCCGATCGGGGGTGGTGCAGATACGCAGTATTTT.

The J gene is TRBJ2-7, the V gene TRBV28; TRBD2 is a possible D gene (6 bases). The CDR3 loop spans 16 amino acids. Looked up from germline, CDR1 is MDHEN and CDR2 is SYDVKM. The V and J ends lost 7 bases and 4 bases respectively, with 23 bases between them. CDR3 coding DNA: TGTGCCAGCACCCCCGGGGGTAGCGCGGCTCCTTACGAGCAGTACTTC. It encodes CASTPGGSAAPYEQYF.